This T cell receptor beta chain derives from a study of blood T cell repertoires in COVID-19. In the study overall: Collection of acute and convalescent COVID-19 samples took place in the United States, Italy and Spain.

This clone appeared once. The same CDR3 is also encoded by other DNA sequences in this sample. Per the original data handling: Reference gene primer amplification gave nucleated cell count estimates. Sequencing used immunoSEQ multiplex PCR; TCRdb keeps in-frame clones, though not all of them. V and J calls and clone size are copied from that table; D and trimming were computed from the DNA. The sample shows approximately 200,000 clones, approximately 88% of them seen only once. Germline-derived CDR1 and CDR2 are DFQATT and SNEGSKA (reference sequence). CDR3 length: 11 amino acids. The sample consisted of peripheral blood. The rearrangement joins TRBV20-1 to TRBJ2-5; possible D gene TRBD1, 5 bases. The sequence came from a woman between 25 and 40 years old with acute or convalescent COVID-19. CDR3 DNA sequence: TGCAGGCCGCAGGGTTTGGAGACCCAGTACTTC. Its protein is CRPQGLETQYF.